This TCR beta chain was sequenced in a study of cytomegalovirus exposure and HLA in healthy donors. Study in general: The 90 to 150 validation repertoires, a later analysis reported, used the same platform as the approximately 670 first-cohort repertoires.

Overall study results and limits: Reported results showed that the classifier diagnosed cytomegalovirus status with high specificity and sensitivity.

Only in-frame clones appear in the TCRdb table, and some are missing; sequencing was by immunoSEQ multiplex PCR. Here the sample spans 90,000 to 150,000 clones, roughly 90% being singletons. Per the germline V gene, CDR1 is MNHNS and CDR2 is SASEGT. Trimming cost V 7 bases and J 9 bases; bases outside gene matches: 6. The CDR3 runs 13 residues. About this clone itself: Its specificity is unknown.

The source material was PBMCs. The receptor comes from a young woman in good health and CMV-seropositive. The rearrangement links TRBV6-1 to TRBJ2-1; 10 bases map to TRBD2. The DNA for the CDR3 is TGTGCCAGCAATGTTGAGCGGGGGGGTGAGCAGTTCTTC. It yields the protein CASNVERGGEQFF.